Shown below are 25 T cell receptor beta chains from a single sample sequenced in a study of cytomegalovirus exposure and HLA in healthy donors. It was with 60 Vbeta and 13 Jbeta primers that the PCR ran. Assay used: immunoSEQ multiplex PCR; TCRdb lists only in-frame clones, some missing. Of 99,000 or so clones detected, 75% to 85% appear once; the ten largest clones hold about 6.3%. Sequencing was done on a sample of PBMCs. The receptors come from a man between 18 and 35 years old in good health and CMV-seronegative.

This clone has only one observation. This sequence joins TRBV9 and TRBJ2-7, with 9 bases that match TRBD1. This CDR3 has 15 residues. CDR1 and CDR2 from the germline V gene are SGDLS and YYNGEE. The trim removed 3 bases at V and 3 bases at J, leaving 7 bases unmatched. The DNA of the CDR3 is TGTGCCAGCAGCGGCCGGGACAGGGTTAACTACGAGCAGTACTTC. Its protein product is CASSGRDRVNYEQYF.

The V call is TRBV10-1, the J call TRBJ2-7; a possible D gene is TRBD1 (6 bases). V was pared by 2 bases and J by 3 bases, with 11 bases between. Germline values: CDR1 WNHNN, CDR2 SYGVQD (reference sequence). There are 14 residues in the CDR3. The CDR3 nucleotides are TGCGCCAGCAGTGAGGGTACAGGGTACTACGAGCAGTACTTC. As protein: CASSEGTGYYEQYF.

The V call is TRBV10-1, the J call TRBJ2-5; 11 bases agree with TRBD2. V dropped 3 bases and J dropped 4; count of bases not matched to a gene: 4. There are 15 residues in the CDR3. The germline V gene encodes CDR1 WNHNN and CDR2 SYGVQD (reference sequence). The CDR3 DNA reads TGCGCCAGCAGTGATACCGGGACTAGCGGAGAGACCCAGTACTTC. Amino acid sequence: CASSDTGTSGETQYF.

CDR3 loop: CASSVGSGRAETQYF. The CDR3 DNA follows: TGTGCCAGCAGCGTAGGTAGCGGGAGGGCGGAGACCCAGTACTTC. This chain joins TRBV9 and TRBJ2-5; 11 nucleotides match TRBD2. Germline loops: CDR1 SGDLS, CDR2 YYNGEE. V shed 0 bases, J shed 5 bases, and the junction held 3 bases outside the gene matches. CDR3 size: 15 residues. Filled out from reference TRBV9 and TRBJ2-5, the complete variable domain reads DSGVTQTPKHLITATGQRVTLRCSPRSGDLSVYWYQQSLDQGLQFLIQYYNGEERAKGNILERFSAQQFPDLHSELNLSSLELGDSALYFCASSVGSGRAETQYFGPGTRLLVL.

This clone showed up just a few times. The chain has TRBV5-4 and TRBJ2-5, with 9 bases fitting TRBD2. J was trimmed by 6 bases and V by 1 base; bases with no gene match: 7. The CDR3 is made up of 15 amino acids. The germline gives CDR1 SGHNT, CDR2 YYREEE (reference sequence). The CDR3 DNA reads TGTGCCAGCAGCTTGCCGGGACTAGCTCAGCAGACCCAGTACTTC. Translating gives CASSLPGLAQQTQYF.

The CDR3 DNA is TGTGCCAGCAGAGAATCTAGCTTCTCCTACGAGCAGTACTTC. Its translation is CASRESSFSYEQYF. This rearrangement joins TRBV5-4 to TRBJ2-7, with TRBD2 as a possible D gene (5 bases). CDR1 is SGHNT, CDR2 YYREEE, per germline (reference sequence). The CDR3 is 14 amino acids. Trimming cost V 5 bases and J 0 bases, with 12 bases left between them.

This clone occurred a few times. The chain employs TRBV5-4 and TRBJ2-1, with a tentative D call TRBD2 (5 bases). Germline V CDR1 and CDR2: SGHNT, YYREEE (reference sequence). Trimming took off 4 bases at V and 10 bases at J, with 15 bases between the two ends. This CDR3 is 13 amino acids long. The CDR3 DNA follows: TGTGCCAGCAGCCCGACTACCGCTAGGGAGCAGTTCTTC. Translating gives CASSPTTAREQFF.

A single count supports this clone. As DNA, the CDR3 is TGCAGCGTTGAGTCGGCAGGTCCGTCTAACTATGGCTACACCTTC. Protein product: CSVESAGPSNYGYTF. The V call is TRBV29-1, the J call TRBJ1-2; D remains unclear. The CDR3 is 15 amino acids. Germline-derived CDR1 and CDR2 are SQVTM and ANQGSEA. Trimming took 3 bases from V and 0 from J, leaving 14 bases between them.

The J gene is TRBJ2-3, the V gene TRBV13; D unresolved. Germline CDR1 PRHDT, CDR2 FYEKMQ (reference sequence). The CDR3 has 14 residues. Trimming shortened V by 0 bases and J by 2 bases, and 6 bases separated the two germline ends. In DNA, the CDR3 is TGTGCCAGCAGCTTAGGCCCGTTCACAGATACGCAGTATTTT. It encodes CASSLGPFTDTQYF.

The chain uses TRBV15 and TRBJ1-2; 11 nucleotides line up with TRBD1. The germline gives CDR1 LNHNV, CDR2 YYDKDF (reference sequence). This CDR3 region has 13 residues. With 9 bases clipped from V and 2 bases from J, the junction kept 2 bases outside the gene matches. CDR3 coding DNA: TGTGCCACGGGGGACAGGGGGAACTATGGCTACACCTTC. It codes for CATGDRGNYGYTF.

This sequence joins TRBV5-4 and TRBJ2-5; 9 nucleotides align to TRBD2. The trim removed 6 bases at V and 3 bases at J, leaving 9 bases unmatched. The CDR3 totals 15 residues. In germline, CDR1 is SGHNT, CDR2 YYREEE (reference sequence). Here the CDR3 reads CASNPGLAREETQYF. The CDR3 DNA reads as TGTGCCAGCAACCCGGGACTAGCTAGAGAAGAGACCCAGTACTTC.

This clone has only one observation. The chain carries TRBV6-1 and TRBJ1-2, with TRBD1 identical over 10 bases. Germline lookup yields CDR1 MNHNS and CDR2 SASEGT. The V and J ends lost 4 bases and 3 bases, in that order; junction bases with no gene match: 11. CDR3 length: 17 amino acids. CDR3 loop: CASSAPVGTGVDYGYTF. The CDR3 DNA follows: TGTGCCAGCAGTGCCCCCGTGGGGACAGGGGTTGACTATGGCTACACCTTC.

A single count supports this clone. The rearrangement links TRBV5-1 to TRBJ1-1, with D maybe TRBD1 (5 bases). Germline CDR1 reads SGHRS; CDR2 reads YFSETQ. This CDR3 region has 13 residues. Deletions cut 2 bases from V and 6 bases from J, with 11 bases between. The CDR3 sequence is CASSFAGSAEAFF. The CDR3 DNA is TGCGCCAGCAGCTTCGCAGGGTCCGCTGAAGCTTTCTTT.

This clone appeared once. V is TRBV30 and J is TRBJ2-6; D unresolved. The CDR3 has 16 amino acids. CDR1 is GTSNPN and CDR2 is SVGIG in the germline V gene (reference sequence). The germline V and J ends were trimmed by 0 bases and 0 bases, with 9 bases remaining between them. CDR3 amino acids: CAWSVSVRSGANVLTF. CDR3 nucleotides: TGTGCCTGGAGTGTAAGCGTTCGCTCTGGGGCCAACGTCCTGACTTTC.

The chain has TRBV7-3 and TRBJ1-2, with D tentatively TRBD1 (5 bases). V was pared by 1 base and J by 7 bases, with 10 bases between. The CDR3 runs to 13 residues. Germline V gives CDR1 SGHTA, CDR2 FQGTGA. CDR3 bases: TGTGCCAGCAGCTTAAAGGCAGGGTTTGGCTACACCTTC. Translated, it gives CASSLKAGFGYTF.

The chain has TRBV7-6 and TRBJ1-2; maybe TRBD1 (6 bases). V was pared by 2 bases and J by 6 bases, with 10 bases between. This CDR3 is 13 amino acids long. CDR1 and CDR2 from the germline V gene are SGHVS and FNYEAQ. The CDR3 DNA follows: TGTGCCAGCAGCTTATCCACAGGGAATGGCTACACCTTC. Amino acids: CASSLSTGNGYTF.

The J gene is TRBJ2-7, the V gene TRBV27; 7 bases are shared with TRBD1. The V and J ends lost 6 bases and 0 bases, in that order; junction bases with no gene match: 8. Germline CDR1 is MNHEY and CDR2 is SMNVEV (reference sequence). CDR3 length: 15 amino acids. CDR3 sequence: CASSPTGYSSYEQYF. In DNA form, the CDR3 reads TGTGCCAGCAGCCCGACAGGGTACAGCTCCTACGAGCAGTACTTC.

The V gene is TRBV7-2, the J gene TRBJ2-7, with TRBD1 as a possible D gene (5 bases). There are 14 residues in the CDR3. Germline assignment: CDR1 SGHTA and CDR2 FQGNSA. The germline V and J ends were trimmed by 5 bases and 0 bases, with 11 bases remaining between them. The CDR3 is CASSRSQGSYEQYF. The CDR3, as DNA: TGTGCCAGCAGCCGTAGCCAGGGCTCCTACGAGCAGTACTTC. Together with reference TRBV7-2 and TRBJ2-7, the CDR3 gives the full variable domain: GAGVSQSPSNKVTEKGKDVELRCDPISGHTALYWYRQSLGQGLEFLIYFQGNSAPDKSGLPSDRFSAERTGGSVSTLTIQRTQQEDSAVYLCASSRSQGSYEQYFGPGTRLTVT.

The rearrangement links TRBV4-1 to TRBJ2-7, with 7 bases that match TRBD2. The V gene's germline CDR1 is MGHRA and CDR2 YSYEKL. This CDR3 contains 13 residues. Trimming removed 4 bases from V and 1 base from J; junction bases left unmatched: 1. The CDR3: CASSPSGSYEQYF. CDR3 bases: TGCGCCAGCAGCCCTAGCGGATCCTACGAGCAGTACTTC.

There are a few counts of this clone. The V call is TRBV27, the J call TRBJ1-4; D is perhaps TRBD1 (5 bases). Per germline, CDR1 MNHEY and CDR2 SMNVEV (reference sequence). The CDR3 consists of 21 residues. Between the trimmed V and J ends, which lost 2 bases and 0 bases, there was a span of 25 bases. CDR3 coding DNA: TGTGCCAGCAGTTTACGGGGGGACGCGCGGCCGAGGGGTTCAACTAATGAAAAACTGTTTTTT. This codes for CASSLRGDARPRGSTNEKLFF.

The rearrangement links TRBV27 to TRBJ2-1, with 9 bases lining up with TRBD2. With V trimmed by 7 bases and J by 4 bases, 11 bases remained unmatched. The CDR3 length is 16 residues. Germline V CDR1 and CDR2: MNHEY, SMNVEV (reference sequence). As DNA, the CDR3 is TGTGCCAGCACGGGGGGTAGCGGGAGCGTTTACAATGAGCAGTTCTTC. Residues: CASTGGSGSVYNEQFF.

This clone was seen a handful of times. The V call is TRBV4-1, the J call TRBJ1-1; D remains unclear. The CDR3 runs 14 residues. The V and J ends lost 1 base and 0 bases respectively, with 6 bases between them. Per the germline V gene, CDR1 is MGHRA and CDR2 is YSYEKL. The CDR3 nucleotides are TGCGCCAGCAGCCAAGGCACAATGAACACTGAAGCTTTCTTT. The encoded protein is CASSQGTMNTEAFF.

The chain recombines TRBV5-1 with TRBJ2-5; 12 bases line up with TRBD2. From germline, CDR1 is SGHRS and CDR2 YFSETQ. This CDR3 has 17 amino acids. Trimming took 0 bases from V and 2 from J; bases not matched to a gene: 5. CDR3 loop: CASSLGLAGVSQETQYF. The CDR3 DNA sequence: TGCGCCAGCAGCTTGGGACTAGCGGGAGTCTCGCAAGAGACCCAGTACTTC.

This clone was seen once. This chain joins TRBV19 and TRBJ1-2; 12 nucleotides match TRBD1. Trimming took 7 bases from V and 4 from J; bases not matched to a gene: 7. Germline V gene data show CDR1 as LNHDA and CDR2 as SQIVND (reference sequence). The CDR3 has 15 residues. The CDR3 DNA sequence: TGTGCCAGTACCCTCGGGACAGGGGGCTCCTATGGCTACACCTTC. This sequence encodes CASTLGTGGSYGYTF.

The CDR3 here is CASRLQGAGAGVKGNQPQHF. The CDR3 DNA sequence: TGTGCCAGTCGACTACAGGGGGCCGGTGCCGGGGTCAAGGGCAATCAGCCCCAGCATTTT. This chain uses TRBV19 with TRBJ1-5; 9 positions agree with TRBD1. The J segment lost 2 bases and the V segment lost 8 bases, leaving 22 bases of the junction unmatched. The germline V gene encodes CDR1 LNHDA and CDR2 SQIVND (reference sequence). The CDR3 contains 20 residues.